Below, 23 T cell receptor beta chains from the same sample are listed, as sequenced in a study of T cell responses to AZD1222 COVID-19 vaccine. Sequencing was performed with immunoSEQ multiplex PCR; in TCRdb, only in-frame clones are kept and a portion is missing. The repertoire has over 95,000 clones, 80% to 95% of them found once; the top ten carry about 8.1%. The specimen comprised peripheral blood, sampled 28 days after the second AZD1222 dose. These receptors were obtained from an adult who received the AZD1222 COVID-19 vaccine.

The rearrangement links TRBV5-6 to TRBJ1-1; D possibly corresponds to TRBD1 (5 bases). Germline CDR1 and CDR2: SGHDT and YYEEEE. This CDR3 contains 16 residues. V was trimmed by 4 bases and J by 2 bases, leaving 18 bases between them. In DNA form, the CDR3 reads TGTGCCAGCAGCCCTTACTACCGGGACGGAAACACTGAAGCTTTCTTT. The encoded protein is CASSPYYRDGNTEAFF.

The chain is built from TRBV7-9 and TRBJ1-4; 7 bases align to TRBD1. The germline V gene has CDR1 SEHNR and CDR2 FQNEAQ (reference sequence). The CDR3 runs to 15 residues. V gave up 5 bases and J gave up 3 bases; unmatched junction bases: 6. DNA of the CDR3: TGTGCCAGCAGCGCCCGGGACAGCTCTAATGAAAAACTGTTTTTT. This codes for CASSARDSSNEKLFF.

The genes are TRBV5-6 and TRBJ2-2; TRBD1 aligns across 9 bases. The V segment lost 2 bases and the J segment 3 bases; nucleotides outside the gene matches: 2. CDR1 is SGHDT, CDR2 YYEEEE, per germline. This CDR3 comprises 15 residues. The DNA of the CDR3 is TGTGCCAGCAGCTTTGGACAGGGGTACACCGGGGAGCTGTTTTTT. This codes for CASSFGQGYTGELFF.

CDR3 sequence (DNA): TGTGCCAGCAGCGCCTCGGGGCAGGGCCGGAACACCATATATTTT. Protein sequence: CASSASGQGRNTIYF. The rearrangement links TRBV11-2 to TRBJ1-3, with D perhaps TRBD1 (5 bases). This CDR3 comprises 15 residues. CDR1 and CDR2 from the germline V gene are SGHAT and FQNNGV. V lost 5 bases and J lost 7, with 18 bases in between.

The CDR3: CASSLRAGGPETQYF. For the CDR3, the DNA is TGTGCCAGCAGCTTACGAGCGGGAGGGCCCGAGACCCAGTACTTC. This chain joins TRBV7-2 and TRBJ2-5, with 10 bases aligning to TRBD2. Germline CDR1 and CDR2: SGHTA and FQGNSA. The J segment lost 5 bases and the V segment lost 2 bases, leaving 5 bases of the junction unmatched. This CDR3 contains 15 residues.

This chain joins TRBV18 and TRBJ2-2; 7 bases fit TRBD1. Trimming at V came to 4 bases and at J to 7 bases, leaving 6 bases not matched to a gene. Per germline, CDR1 KGHSH and CDR2 LQKENI. The CDR3 spans 14 residues. The CDR3: CASSLNRGDGELFF. In DNA form, the CDR3 reads TGTGCCAGCTCACTCAACAGGGGCGACGGGGAGCTGTTTTTT.

The rearrangement links TRBV30 to TRBJ2-3; 7 bases match TRBD1. CDR3 length equals 13 residues. Looked up from germline, CDR1 is GTSNPN and CDR2 is SVGIG (reference sequence). The V segment lost 5 bases and the J segment 5 bases; nucleotides outside the gene matches: 7. CDR3 sequence reads: CAWARGLEDTQYF. The CDR3 DNA reads as TGTGCCTGGGCAAGGGGGCTGGAAGATACGCAGTATTTT.

V and J are TRBV5-1 and TRBJ2-2; possibly TRBD1 for D (6 bases). V lost 5 bases, J lost 2 bases, and 13 bases lay in between. The germline CDR1 and CDR2 sequences are SGHRS and YFSETQ. CDR3 size: 15 residues. The CDR3 DNA sequence: TGCGCCAGCAGGCCCGGACAGCCCAACACCGGGGAGCTGTTTTTT. Translation gives CASRPGQPNTGELFF.

The V gene is TRBV28, the J gene TRBJ2-1, with D possibly TRBD2 on 6 matching bases. Per the germline V gene, CDR1 is MDHEN and CDR2 is SYDVKM. This CDR3 has 13 residues. The V and J ends lost 1 base and 9 bases respectively, with 10 bases between them. CDR3: CASSLLRGGEQFF. CDR3 nucleotide sequence: TGTGCCAGCAGTTTATTACGGGGAGGTGAGCAGTTCTTC.

This clone was detected only a few times. The J gene is TRBJ1-1, the V gene TRBV2; TRBD1 aligns across 10 bases. Germline V gene lookup returns CDR1 SNHLY and CDR2 FYNNEI. There are 14 residues in the CDR3. V dropped 6 bases and J dropped 4; count of bases not matched to a gene: 5. The CDR3 is CASSGGQGITEAFF. In nucleotides, the CDR3 is TGTGCCAGCAGCGGGGGACAGGGGATCACTGAAGCTTTCTTT.

The rearrangement uses TRBV19 and TRBJ2-7; 14 nucleotides line up with TRBD2. Germline loops: CDR1 LNHDA, CDR2 SQIVND (reference sequence). V lost 5 bases, J lost 6 bases, and 0 bases stayed unmatched. This CDR3 has 13 residues. CDR3 nucleotide sequence: TGTGCCAGTAGTGGACTAGCGGGAGGCGAGCAGTACTTC. Its translation is CASSGLAGGEQYF.

V gene TRBV9 combines with J gene TRBJ1-4, with 7 bases identical to TRBD1. CDR3 length equals 16 residues. Germline V CDR1 and CDR2: SGDLS, YYNGEE. V lost 4 bases to trimming and J lost 4 bases; unmatched junction nucleotides: 10. The CDR3 DNA follows: TGTGCCAGCAGCCCCAGAGGGCGGGACAGTAATGAAAAACTGTTTTTT. It encodes CASSPRGRDSNEKLFF. Filled out from reference TRBV9 and TRBJ1-4, the complete variable domain reads DSGVTQTPKHLITATGQRVTLRCSPRSGDLSVYWYQQSLDQGLQFLIQYYNGEERAKGNILERFSAQQFPDLHSELNLSSLELGDSALYFCASSPRGRDSNEKLFFGSGTQLSVL.

V usage is TRBV28 and J usage is TRBJ2-7, with D possibly TRBD1 on 6 matching bases. The CDR3 spans 17 residues. CDR1 and CDR2 (germline): MDHEN, SYDVKM. V lost 4 bases and J lost 3, with 22 bases in between. The CDR3 DNA sequence: TGTGCCAGCAGTTCAGTCCTTAGACCGGGACAACTCTACGAGCAGTACTTC. Residues: CASSSVLRPGQLYEQYF.

The chain links TRBV6-5 to TRBJ2-1, with D possibly TRBD2 on 5 matching bases. CDR1 and CDR2 (germline): MNHEY, SVGAGI. The germline V and J ends were trimmed by 6 bases and 7 bases, with 19 bases remaining between them. CDR3 length: 15 amino acids. The CDR3 spells CASRMDFTPFNEQFF. The CDR3 DNA reads as TGTGCCAGCAGGATGGACTTTACTCCCTTTAATGAGCAGTTCTTC.

The chain uses TRBV19 and TRBJ1-4; 7 positions agree with TRBD1. The CDR3 extends over 16 amino acids. J was trimmed by 0 bases and V by 4 bases; bases with no gene match: 5. In germline, CDR1 is LNHDA, CDR2 SQIVND (reference sequence). Written as DNA, the CDR3 is TGTGCCAGTAGTACCTGGGACAGTGCAACTAATGAAAAACTGTTTTTT. Its protein is CASSTWDSATNEKLFF.

J is TRBJ2-7 and V is TRBV28; possibly TRBD1 for D (6 bases). V lost 6 bases, J lost 4 bases, and 16 bases lay in between. There are 14 residues in the CDR3. CDR1 and CDR2 (germline): MDHEN, SYDVKM. The CDR3 region has the DNA TGTGCCAGCAGGGGGGCCGGGACAACTTACGAGCAGTACTTC. It translates to CASRGAGTTYEQYF.

This clone was detected a few times. V is TRBV7-6 and J is TRBJ2-3; a weak D match, TRBD1 (7 bases). The CDR3 has 14 amino acids. Deletions cut 5 bases from V and 1 base from J, with 10 bases between. From germline, CDR1 is SGHVS and CDR2 FNYEAQ. As DNA, the CDR3 is TGTGCCAGCAGCCCCAGGGGGGGCACAGATACGCAGTATTTT. It codes for CASSPRGGTDTQYF.

The chain links TRBV10-1 to TRBJ2-3; perhaps TRBD1 as D (5 bases). The CDR3 totals 14 residues. Trimming removed 5 bases at V and 0 bases at J, with 9 bases between. Per the germline V gene, CDR1 is WNHNN and CDR2 is SYGVQD (reference sequence). The CDR3 sequence is CASSNTGSTDTQYF. The CDR3, as DNA: TGCGCCAGCAGTAATACAGGAAGCACAGATACGCAGTATTTT.

Points on this clone: Sequence at one end of the junction differs from germline and may be a read error. V usage is TRBV20-1 and J usage is TRBJ1-5; D not certain. In germline, CDR1 is DFQATT, CDR2 SNEGSKA (reference sequence). The CDR3 runs to 11 residues. The CDR3 nucleotides are TGCAGTGCTAGAGACGAAGTCAGCCTGAATTTT. Amino acids: CSARDEVSLNF.

The chain is built from TRBV10-3 and TRBJ2-1; 9 bases map to TRBD2. J lost 7 bases, V lost 5 bases, and 6 bases had no gene match. Germline V gives CDR1 ENHRY, CDR2 SYGVKD. CDR3 length equals 14 residues. The CDR3 here is CAISRREGHNEQFF. The CDR3 DNA reads as TGTGCCATCAGTCGGCGGGAGGGCCATAATGAGCAGTTCTTC.

This chain uses TRBV6-5 with TRBJ2-1, with 7 bases matching TRBD1. The germline gives CDR1 MNHEY, CDR2 SVGAGI. The CDR3 loop spans 16 amino acids. J was trimmed by 9 bases and V by 4 bases; bases with no gene match: 15. The DNA of the CDR3 is TGTGCCAGCAGTTCGGGGACCGGGACAGTATTCTCTGAGCAGTTCTTC. It codes for CASSSGTGTVFSEQFF.

The chain links TRBV25-1 to TRBJ1-2; TRBD1 matches 7 bases. V trimming: 5 bases; J trimming: 5 bases; junction bases outside the gene matches: 14. Germline lookup yields CDR1 MGHDK and CDR2 SYGVNS. The CDR3 has 16 amino acids. In DNA, the CDR3 is TGTGCCAGCAGTCCCAAACTGACAGGGATCGATTATGGCTACACCTTC. Its translation is CASSPKLTGIDYGYTF.

The chain is built from TRBV11-2 and TRBJ2-5; D gene ambiguous. V lost 5 bases, J lost 5 bases, and 6 bases lay in between. CDR1 and CDR2 (germline): SGHAT, FQNNGV. CDR3 size: 11 residues. In DNA, the CDR3 is TGTGCCAGCAGCCCTCGGGAGACCCAGTACTTC. This codes for CASSPRETQYF.